The 7 T cell receptor beta chains given below trace back to one sample, sequenced in a study of CD8+CD57+ T cells in acquired aplastic anemia. Genomic DNA templated the TCR beta VDJ and CDR3 profiling. From the reads, TCRdb called clonotypes with MiXCR, one entry per CDR3 protein. Among just over 400,000 distinct CDR3 sequences listed, about 70% were seen once. The sample comprised sorted CD4+, CD8+, or CD8+CD57+ T cells (not recorded which) from PBMCs. Every receptor here comes from a human donor in good health, serving as a control.

The chain recombines TRBV7-2 with TRBJ1-2; D gene ambiguous. Trimming took 6 bases from V and 6 from J, leaving 8 bases between them. Germline V gene data show CDR1 as SGHTA and CDR2 as FQGNSA. The CDR3 loop spans 11 amino acids. Here the CDR3 DNA reads TGTGCCAGCAGAAACCAGGATGGCTACACCTTC. Translating it yields CASRNQDGYTF.

This clonotype was seen many times. J is TRBJ1-6 and V is TRBV12-5, with D perhaps matching TRBD1 (6 bases). Germline CDR1 reads LGHNT; CDR2 reads FRNRAP. The V end was cut by 7 bases, the J end by 0 bases, with 13 bases between. This CDR3 comprises 16 residues. CDR3: CASVLRGSSYNSPLHF. The DNA of the CDR3 is TGTGCTAGTGTCCTCAGGGGTAGCTCCTATAATTCACCCCTCCACTTT.

On this clonotype: The junction and the germline gene differ at one end; a read error may be behind it. The J gene is TRBJ2-3, the V gene TRBV15, with no clear D. This CDR3 is built from 15 residues. Germline assignment: CDR1 LNHNV and CDR2 YYDKDF (reference sequence). DNA of the CDR3: TGTGCCACCCGCCGTGGGAACACCTACACAGATACGCAGGACTTT. Translating gives CATRRGNTYTDTQDF.

This clonotype was picked up many times. The chain links TRBV6-2 or TRBV6-3 to TRBJ1-1; D unresolved. Trimming shortened V by 8 bases and J by 0 bases, and 16 bases separated the two germline ends. The germline V gene has CDR1 MNHEY and CDR2 SVGEGT. This CDR3 contains 15 residues. The CDR3 DNA reads TGTGCCAGCGCCCAAGGGAGGTACTTGAACACTGAAGCTTTCTTT. Protein: CASAQGRYLNTEAFF.

Note on this clonotype: Its ends do not fully match the called genes, so a read error is possible. The chain couples TRBV7-8 to TRBJ1-1; D not resolved. The CDR3 contains 13 residues. Germline values: CDR1 SGHVS, CDR2 FQNEAQ. CDR3 loop: CASSPTETTETFF. In DNA form, the CDR3 reads TGTGCCAGCAGCCCGACTGAGACCACTGAAACTTTCTTT.

There are many counts of this clonotype. The rearrangement uses TRBV7-8 and TRBJ1-5; weak D call: TRBD1 (5 bases). Germline V gives CDR1 SGHVS, CDR2 FQNEAQ. Trimming took off 1 base at V and 4 bases at J, with 11 bases between the two ends. The CDR3 sequence is 15 residues long. The CDR3 bases are TGTGCCAGCAGCTTAGTGGGGGGGAGAAATCAGCCCCAGCATTTT. Its protein is CASSLVGGRNQPQHF.

This clonotype was seen at least ten times. This chain joins TRBV14 and TRBJ2-7; D is tentatively TRBD1 or TRBD2 (6 bases each). Trimming shortened V by 3 bases and J by 0 bases, and 12 bases separated the two germline ends. Germline lookup yields CDR1 SGHDN and CDR2 FVKESK. This CDR3 is built from 15 residues. This chain's CDR3 is CASSHQGGISYEQYF. The CDR3 DNA is TGTGCCAGCAGCCATCAAGGGGGGATCTCCTACGAGCAGTACTTC.